Listed here are 9 T cell receptor beta chains from one sample, sequenced in a study of T cell responses to AZD1222 COVID-19 vaccine. Repertoires were generated with immunoSEQ multiplex PCR, while TCRdb's copy carries only in-frame clones and drops some. The repertoire holds approximately 160,000 clones, with more than 70% as singletons. Sequencing used peripheral blood, obtained on day 0 of MenACWY control vaccination. The receptors come from an adult in good health.

V usage is TRBV3-1 (or the pseudogene TRBV3-2) and J usage is TRBJ1-4; D remains unclear. The germline V gene encodes CDR1 LGHDT and CDR2 YNNKEL (reference sequence). V dropped 0 bases and J dropped 8 bases, with 22 bases sitting between them. CDR3 length: 18 amino acids. The CDR3 bases are TGTGCCAGCAGCCAAGATTGTAGGTCGCGTTCGGGGAGCGAAAAACTGTTTTTT. This sequence encodes CASSQDCRSRSGSEKLFF.

This clone was observed a single time. The V and J genes are TRBV28 and TRBJ1-1, with TRBD1 as a possible D gene (5 bases). Germline assignment: CDR1 MDHEN and CDR2 SYDVKM. V lost 5 bases, J lost 6 bases, and 13 bases lay in between. The CDR3 has 13 residues. Here the CDR3 DNA reads TGTGCCAGCAGTCTAACGCAGGGACCTGAAGCTTTCTTT. It codes for CASSLTQGPEAFF.

J is TRBJ2-2 and V is TRBV11-2, with 9 positions matching TRBD1. CDR1 is SGHAT, CDR2 FQNNGV, per germline. The junction had 6 bases not matched to a gene; V was cut back by 1 base and J by 6 bases. The CDR3 covers 16 residues. The CDR3 DNA reads TGTGCCAGCAGCTTAGGTGTGGACAGGGGACCCGGGGAGCTGTTTTTT. It yields the protein CASSLGVDRGPGELFF.

The chain uses TRBV19 and TRBJ2-2; tentative D call: TRBD2 (5 bases). The CDR3 totals 15 residues. CDR1 is LNHDA and CDR2 is SQIVND in the germline V gene (reference sequence). V was cut by 6 bases and J by 4 bases, with 15 bases left in between. In DNA form, the CDR3 reads TGTGCCAGTAGGGCCGGGTCCGCGGGCACCGGGGAGCTGTTTTTT. Amino acid sequence: CASRAGSAGTGELFF.

V usage is TRBV7-3 and J usage is TRBJ1-1; no definite D call. CDR3 length equals 13 residues. Trimming took 5 bases from V and 2 from J, leaving 9 bases between them. Germline CDR1 SGHTA, CDR2 FQGTGA. The CDR3: CASSVGRNTEAFF. CDR3 in DNA: TGTGCCAGCAGCGTAGGACGCAACACTGAAGCTTTCTTT. Full variable domain (missing parts from reference TRBV7-3 and TRBJ1-1): GAGVSQTPSNKVTEKGKYVELRCDPISGHTALYWYRQSLGQGPEFLIYFQGTGAADDSGLPNDRFFAVRPEGSVSTLKIQRTERGDSAVYLCASSVGRNTEAFFGQGTRLTVV.

This clone was recorded only once. The V call is TRBV15, the J call TRBJ2-6; D gene uncertain. The CDR3 contains 15 residues. Per germline, CDR1 LNHNV and CDR2 YYDKDF (reference sequence). The germline V and J ends were trimmed by 3 bases and 0 bases, with 6 bases remaining between them. The CDR3 reads CATSSFHSGANVLTF. CDR3 sequence (DNA): TGTGCCACCAGCAGTTTCCACTCTGGGGCCAACGTCCTGACTTTC.

The J gene is TRBJ1-2, the V gene TRBV7-8; D is uncertain. Germline V CDR1 and CDR2: SGHVS, FQNEAQ. The CDR3 is made up of 13 amino acids. Deletions cut 1 base from V and 4 bases from J, with 7 bases between. This chain's CDR3 is CASSLEPVYGYTF. In nucleotides, the CDR3 is TGTGCCAGCAGCTTAGAACCAGTCTATGGCTACACCTTC.

The chain joins TRBV2 to TRBJ1-2, with TRBD1 identical over 9 bases. Germline loops: CDR1 SNHLY, CDR2 FYNNEI. This CDR3 has 14 amino acids. V was pared by 10 bases and J by 6 bases, with 12 bases of the junction left unmatched. CDR3 protein: CAILNLDRGNGYTF. CDR3 nucleotide sequence: TGTGCCATCCTAAACTTGGACAGGGGAAATGGCTACACCTTC. Full variable domain (missing parts from reference TRBV2 and TRBJ1-2): EPEVTQTPSHQVTQMGQEVILRCVPISNHLYFYWYRQILGQKVEFLVSFYNNEISEKSEIFDDQFSVERPDGSNFTLKIRSTKLEDSAMYFCAILNLDRGNGYTFGSGTRLTVV.

The chain has TRBV28 and TRBJ1-1; unclear D gene. Per germline, CDR1 MDHEN and CDR2 SYDVKM. Trimming cost V 5 bases and J 10 bases, with 11 bases left between them. There are 11 residues in the CDR3. Here the CDR3 reads CASSLRYGAFF. CDR3 bases: TGTGCCAGCAGTCTACGTTACGGAGCTTTCTTT. Based on the CDR3 plus reference TRBV28 and TRBJ1-1, the full variable domain is DVKVTQSSRYLVKRTGEKVFLECVQDMDHENMFWYRQDPGLGLRLIYFSYDVKMKEKGDIPEGYSVSREKKERFSLILESASTNQTSMYLCASSLRYGAFFGQGTRLTVV.